The rows below give T cell receptor beta chains drawn from one sample of a study of T cell repertoires in cytomegalovirus infection. TCRdb re-called the reads through MiXCR, storing one row per CDR3 protein. Of 310,000 or so distinct CDR3 sequences in the sample, under 30% were seen once. The sequencing input was PBMCs. The receptors derive from a human donor in good health (CMV status not recorded). Some clones in this sample may be carry-over from other donors' samples. The CDR3 runs from the conserved cysteine through the conserved F or W. D genes are given only for firm matches. Where a row states a size, it is once, few, many or the class of an expanded clone; other rows omit it.

v_gene,j_gene,abundance,d_gene,CDR3aa,CDR3nt
TRBV11-3,TRBJ2-7,many,-,CASSLRAGAEQYF,TGTGCCAGCAGCCTTCGGGCAGGGGCCGAGCAGTACTTC
TRBV27,TRBJ2-7,-,-,CASSQPGRRTYEQYF,TGTGCCAGCAGCCAACCGGGACGCAGGACCTACGAGCAGTACTTC
TRBV28,TRBJ1-6,-,-,CASRLSPTGAGSYNSPLHF,TGTGCCAGCAGACTATCCCCTACAGGAGCGGGGTCCTATAATTCACCCCTCCACTTT
TRBV12-3/TRBV12-4,TRBJ2-5,many,TRBD1,CASSLTGTETQYF,TGTGCCAGCAGTTTGACAGGGACGGAGACCCAGTACTTC
TRBV7-9,TRBJ2-1,many,TRBD1,CASNGQENNEQFF,TGTGCCAGTAACGGACAGGAGAACAATGAGCAGTTCTTC
TRBV28,TRBJ2-1,few,TRBD1,CASSSRQGRGYNEQFF,TGTGCCAGCAGTTCCCGACAGGGGCGGGGATACAATGAGCAGTTCTTC
TRBV2,TRBJ1-1,once,TRBD1,CATSDRRNTEAFF,TGTGCCACCTCGGACAGGCGGAACACTGAAGCTTTCTTT
TRBV18,TRBJ1-2,-,-,CASSPETADYGYTF,TGTGCCAGCTCACCAGAGACAGCGGACTATGGCTACACCTTC
TRBV29-1,TRBJ2-7,-,-,CSVEDGQGYEQYF,TGCAGCGTTGAAGATGGGCAGGGATACGAGCAGTACTTC
TRBV5-1,TRBJ2-7,-,TRBD1,CASTGVAGGGEQYF,TGCGCCAGCACAGGGGTGGCAGGGGGCGGCGAGCAGTACTTC
TRBV5-8,TRBJ2-3,few,-,CASSEGSSSTDTQYF,TGTGCCAGCAGCGAGGGGTCTTCTAGCACAGATACGCAGTATTTT
TRBV6-1,TRBJ1-1,few,-,CASNLDSIPEAFF,TGTGCCAGCAATCTCGACAGTATCCCTGAAGCTTTCTTT
TRBV29-1,TRBJ1-5,-,-,CSVVWAINQPQHF,TGCAGCGTTGTATGGGCTATCAATCAGCCCCAGCATTTT
TRBV7-2,TRBJ2-5,-,TRBD1,CASSQAVTGFQTQYF,TGTGCCAGCAGCCAGGCGGTGACAGGGTTCCAGACCCAGTACTTC
TRBV20-1,TRBJ2-7,-,TRBD1,CSASGTGRPFEQYF,TGCAGTGCTAGCGGGACAGGGCGGCCGTTCGAGCAGTACTTC
TRBV6-5,TRBJ2-1,-,TRBD2,CASSYEAGGPPNEQFF,TGTGCCAGCAGTTACGAAGCGGGGGGGCCACCCAATGAGCAGTTCTTC
TRBV28,TRBJ1-1,few,-,CASSFLRVNTEAFF,TGTGCCAGCAGTTTTCTCAGGGTGAACACTGAAGCTTTCTTT
TRBV12-3/TRBV12-4,TRBJ2-7,-,TRBD2,CASSHRAGEGYEQYF,TGTGCCAGCAGCCATCGAGCGGGAGAGGGCTACGAGCAGTACTTC
TRBV7-2,TRBJ2-1,many,TRBD2,CASTLAGGINSEQFF,TGTGCCAGTACCCTAGCGGGAGGTATTAACAGTGAGCAGTTCTTC
TRBV7-2,TRBJ1-2,many,-,CASGRGSNYGYTF,TGTGCCAGCGGCAGGGGATCTAACTATGGCTACACCTTC
TRBV6-2/TRBV6-3,TRBJ2-7,many,-,CASGDSLPPEQYF,TGTGCCAGCGGTGACAGCCTACCCCCCGAGCAGTACTTC
TRBV11-2,TRBJ1-4,few,-,CASSLGQSREKLFF,TGTGCCAGCAGCTTAGGACAGAGCCGGGAAAAACTGTTTTTT
TRBV7-7,TRBJ2-3,few,-,CASSFQLTDTQYF,TGTGCCAGCAGCTTTCAGCTCACAGATACGCAGTATTTT
TRBV30,TRBJ2-1,few,-,CAWSVRQYNEQFF,TGTGCCTGGAGTGTAAGGCAGTACAATGAGCAGTTCTTC
TRBV28,TRBJ1-5,few,-,CASRIQGSNQPQHF,TGTGCCAGCAGGATACAGGGTAGCAATCAGCCCCAGCATTTT
TRBV10-1,TRBJ2-1,-,-,CASSDPSGALKDEQFF,TGCGCCAGCAGTGACCCTTCAGGGGCCCTTAAGGATGAGCAGTTCTTC
TRBV11-2,TRBJ2-1,-,-,CASSLSVVAGSRGEQFF,TGTGCCAGCAGCTTGAGTGTTGTAGCCGGGAGTCGTGGTGAGCAGTTCTTC
TRBV29-1,TRBJ2-1,-,-,CSVEEGRGSSYNEQFF,TGCAGCGTTGAAGAGGGGCGGGGCAGCTCCTACAATGAGCAGTTCTTC
TRBV12-3/TRBV12-4,TRBJ2-1,many,-,CASTWGGVSSYNEQFF,TGTGCCAGCACCTGGGGCGGGGTGAGCTCCTACAATGAGCAGTTCTTC
TRBV7-2,TRBJ2-3,many,-,CATSLITGFTDTQYF,TGTGCCACCTCACTGATAACAGGGTTCACAGATACGCAGTATTTT
TRBV5-4,TRBJ2-5,-,-,CASSFGGALGETQYF,TGTGCCAGCAGCTTCGGGGGTGCCCTGGGGGAGACCCAGTACTTC